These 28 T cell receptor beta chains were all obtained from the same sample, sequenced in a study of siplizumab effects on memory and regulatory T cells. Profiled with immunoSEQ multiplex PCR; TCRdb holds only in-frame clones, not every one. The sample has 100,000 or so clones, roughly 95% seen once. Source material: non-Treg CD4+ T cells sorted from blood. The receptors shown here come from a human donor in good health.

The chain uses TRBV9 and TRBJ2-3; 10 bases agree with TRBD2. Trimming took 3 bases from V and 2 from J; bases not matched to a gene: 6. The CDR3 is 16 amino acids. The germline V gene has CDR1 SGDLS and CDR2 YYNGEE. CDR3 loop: CASSALTSGLTDTQYF. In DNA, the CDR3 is TGTGCCAGCAGCGCCCTGACTAGCGGGCTCACAGATACGCAGTATTTT.

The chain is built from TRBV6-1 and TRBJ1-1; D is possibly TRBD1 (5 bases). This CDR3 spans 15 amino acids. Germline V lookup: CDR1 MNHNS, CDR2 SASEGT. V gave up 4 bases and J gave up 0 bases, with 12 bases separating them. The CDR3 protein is CASSASPGVNTEAFF. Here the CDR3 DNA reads TGTGCCAGCAGTGCCTCCCCGGGGGTGAACACTGAAGCTTTCTTT.

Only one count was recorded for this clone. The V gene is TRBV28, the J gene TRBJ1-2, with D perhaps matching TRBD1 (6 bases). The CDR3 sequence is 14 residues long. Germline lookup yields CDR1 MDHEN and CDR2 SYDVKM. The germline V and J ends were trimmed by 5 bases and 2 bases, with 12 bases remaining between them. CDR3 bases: TGTGCCAGCAGTCCCACAGGGAGGAACTATGGCTACACCTTC. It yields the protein CASSPTGRNYGYTF.

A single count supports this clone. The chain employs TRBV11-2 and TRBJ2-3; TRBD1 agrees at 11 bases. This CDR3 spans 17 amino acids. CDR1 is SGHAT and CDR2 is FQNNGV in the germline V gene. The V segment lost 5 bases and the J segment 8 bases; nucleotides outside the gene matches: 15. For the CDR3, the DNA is TGTGCCAGCAGCCAATGGACAGGGGGCTCGAGCTATCCTACGCAGTATTTT. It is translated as CASSQWTGGSSYPTQYF.

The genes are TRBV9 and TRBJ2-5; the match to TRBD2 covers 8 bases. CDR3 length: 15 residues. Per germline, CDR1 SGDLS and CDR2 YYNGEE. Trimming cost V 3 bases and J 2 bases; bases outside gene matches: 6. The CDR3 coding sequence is TGTGCCAGCAGCGGCCCCGGGGGGGAGCAAGAGACCCAGTACTTC. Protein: CASSGPGGEQETQYF.

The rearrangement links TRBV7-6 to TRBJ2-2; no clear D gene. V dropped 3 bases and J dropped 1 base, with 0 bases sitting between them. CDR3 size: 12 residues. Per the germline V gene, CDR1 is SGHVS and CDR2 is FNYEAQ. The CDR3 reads CASSLNTGELFF. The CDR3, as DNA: TGTGCCAGCAGCTTGAACACCGGGGAGCTGTTTTTT.

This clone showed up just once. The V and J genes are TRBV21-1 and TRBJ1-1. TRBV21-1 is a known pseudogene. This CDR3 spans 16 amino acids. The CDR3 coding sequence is TGTGCCAGCAGCAAAGAGGTCGGGGGGCGGAGGGCTGAAGCTTTCTTT. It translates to CASSKEVGGRRAEAFF.

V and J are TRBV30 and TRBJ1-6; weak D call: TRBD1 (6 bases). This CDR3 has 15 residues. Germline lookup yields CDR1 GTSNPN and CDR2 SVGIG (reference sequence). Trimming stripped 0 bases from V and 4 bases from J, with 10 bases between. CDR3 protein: CAWSVFGQYNSPLHF. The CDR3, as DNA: TGTGCCTGGAGTGTCTTCGGACAGTATAATTCACCCCTCCACTTT.

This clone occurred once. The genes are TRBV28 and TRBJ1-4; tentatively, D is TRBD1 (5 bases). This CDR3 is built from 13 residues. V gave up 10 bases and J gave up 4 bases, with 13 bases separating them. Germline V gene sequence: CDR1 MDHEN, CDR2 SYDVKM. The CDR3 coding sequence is TGTGCCATCACAGACAGTCTTAATGAAAAACTGTTTTTT. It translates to CAITDSLNEKLFF.

CDR3 region: CASSPGGYNEQFF. For the CDR3, the DNA is TGTGCCAGCAGCCCCGGGGGGTACAATGAGCAGTTCTTC. This chain connects TRBV7-9 to TRBJ2-1, with 7 bases matching TRBD2. This CDR3 contains 13 residues. The germline gives CDR1 SEHNR, CDR2 FQNEAQ (reference sequence). V trimming: 5 bases; J trimming: 4 bases; junction bases outside the gene matches: 2.

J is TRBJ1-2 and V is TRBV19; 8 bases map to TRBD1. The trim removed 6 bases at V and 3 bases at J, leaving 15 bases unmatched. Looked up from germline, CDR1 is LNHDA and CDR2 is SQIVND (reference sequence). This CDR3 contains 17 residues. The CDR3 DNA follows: TGTGCCAGTAGGACACAGCAGGGACAGGCAAACTACTATGGCTACACCTTC. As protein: CASRTQQGQANYYGYTF.

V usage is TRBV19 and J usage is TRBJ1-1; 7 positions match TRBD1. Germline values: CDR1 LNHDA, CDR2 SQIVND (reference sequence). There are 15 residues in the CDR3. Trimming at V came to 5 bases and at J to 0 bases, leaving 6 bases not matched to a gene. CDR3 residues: CASSSGGIMNTEAFF. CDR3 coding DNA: TGTGCCAGTAGTTCAGGGGGAATTATGAACACTGAAGCTTTCTTT. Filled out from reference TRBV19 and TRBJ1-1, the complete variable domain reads DGGITQSPKYLFRKEGQNVTLSCEQNLNHDAMYWYRQDPGQGLRLIYYSQIVNDFQKGDIAEGYSVSREKKESFPLTVTSAQKNPTAFYLCASSSGGIMNTEAFFGQGTRLTVV.

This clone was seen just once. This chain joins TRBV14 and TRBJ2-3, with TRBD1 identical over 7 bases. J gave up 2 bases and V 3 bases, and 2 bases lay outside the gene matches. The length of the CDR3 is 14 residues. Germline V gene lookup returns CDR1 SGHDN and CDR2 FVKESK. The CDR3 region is CASSQGQLTDTQYF. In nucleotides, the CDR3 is TGTGCCAGCAGCCAGGGACAGCTCACAGATACGCAGTATTTT. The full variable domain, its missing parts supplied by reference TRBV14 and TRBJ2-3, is EAGVTQFPSHSVIEKGQTVTLRCDPISGHDNLYWYRRVMGKEIKFLLHFVKESKQDESGMPNNRFLAERTGGTYSTLKVQPAELEDSGVYFCASSQGQLTDTQYFGPGTRLTVL.

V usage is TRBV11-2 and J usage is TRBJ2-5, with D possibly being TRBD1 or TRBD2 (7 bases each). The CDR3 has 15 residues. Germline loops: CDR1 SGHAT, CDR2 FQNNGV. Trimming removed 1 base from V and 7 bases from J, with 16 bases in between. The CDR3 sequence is CASSLGTGWGGTQYF. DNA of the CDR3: TGTGCCAGCAGCTTAGGGACAGGATGGGGGGGGACCCAGTACTTC.

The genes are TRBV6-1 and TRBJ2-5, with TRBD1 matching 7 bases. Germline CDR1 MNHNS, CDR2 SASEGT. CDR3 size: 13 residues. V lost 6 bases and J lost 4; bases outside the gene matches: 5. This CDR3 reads CASSQNRGETQYF. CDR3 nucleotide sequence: TGTGCCAGCAGCCAAAACAGGGGAGAGACCCAGTACTTC.

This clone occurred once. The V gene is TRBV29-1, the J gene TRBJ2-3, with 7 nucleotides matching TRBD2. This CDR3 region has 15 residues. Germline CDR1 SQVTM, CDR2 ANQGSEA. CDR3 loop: CRALPLGGGTDTQYF. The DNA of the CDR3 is TGCAGAGCGTTGCCCCTGGGGGGGGGCACAGATACGCAGTATTTT.

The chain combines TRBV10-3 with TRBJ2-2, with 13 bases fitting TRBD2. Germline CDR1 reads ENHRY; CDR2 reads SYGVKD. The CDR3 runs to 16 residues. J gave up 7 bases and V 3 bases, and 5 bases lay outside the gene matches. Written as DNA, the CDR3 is TGTGCCATCAGTGAAACTAGCGGGGGGGTCAACGGGGAGCTGTTTTTT. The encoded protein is CAISETSGGVNGELFF.

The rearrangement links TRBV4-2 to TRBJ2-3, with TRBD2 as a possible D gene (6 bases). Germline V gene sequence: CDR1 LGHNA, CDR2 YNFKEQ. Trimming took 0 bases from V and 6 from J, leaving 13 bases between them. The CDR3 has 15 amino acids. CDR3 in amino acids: CASSQESQSGDTQYF. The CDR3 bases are TGTGCCAGCAGCCAAGAGTCTCAGAGCGGGGATACGCAGTATTTT.

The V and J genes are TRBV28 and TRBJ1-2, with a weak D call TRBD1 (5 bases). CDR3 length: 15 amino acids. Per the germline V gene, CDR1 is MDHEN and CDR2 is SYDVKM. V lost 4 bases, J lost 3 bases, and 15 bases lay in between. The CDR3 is CASSWQGLGDYGYTF. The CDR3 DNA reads TGTGCCAGCAGTTGGCAGGGATTGGGCGACTATGGCTACACCTTC.

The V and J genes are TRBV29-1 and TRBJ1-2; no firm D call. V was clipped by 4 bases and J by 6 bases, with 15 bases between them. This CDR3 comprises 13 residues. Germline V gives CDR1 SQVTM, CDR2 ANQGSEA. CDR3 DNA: TGCAGCGTTGGAGGCAGGCTGACGGATGGCTACACCTTC. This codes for CSVGGRLTDGYTF.

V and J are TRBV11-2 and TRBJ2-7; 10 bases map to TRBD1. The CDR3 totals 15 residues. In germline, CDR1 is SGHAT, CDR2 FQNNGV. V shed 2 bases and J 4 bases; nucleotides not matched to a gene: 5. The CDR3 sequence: CASSLTDRGLYEQYF. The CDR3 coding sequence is TGTGCCAGCAGCTTAACCGACAGGGGGCTTTACGAGCAGTACTTC.

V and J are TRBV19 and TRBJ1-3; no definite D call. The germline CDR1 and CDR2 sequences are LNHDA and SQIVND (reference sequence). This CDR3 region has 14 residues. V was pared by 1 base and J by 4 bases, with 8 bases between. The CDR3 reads CASSIGAAGNTIYF. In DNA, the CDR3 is TGTGCCAGTAGTATAGGGGCTGCAGGAAACACCATATATTTT.

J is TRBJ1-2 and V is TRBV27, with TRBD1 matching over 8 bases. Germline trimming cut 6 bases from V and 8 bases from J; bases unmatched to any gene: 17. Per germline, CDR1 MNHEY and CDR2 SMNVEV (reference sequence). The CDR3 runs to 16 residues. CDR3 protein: CASSDLDRVATRGYTF. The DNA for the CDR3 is TGTGCCAGCAGCGACCTGGACAGGGTGGCTACGCGGGGCTACACCTTC.

The DNA for the CDR3 is TGTGCCAGTAGTCCGGCTTTAGATACGCAGTATTTT. Translated: CASSPALDTQYF. The rearrangement links TRBV19 to TRBJ2-3; D unresolved. The CDR3 length is 12 residues. The germline V and J ends were trimmed by 5 bases and 5 bases, with 8 bases remaining between them. Germline V lookup: CDR1 LNHDA, CDR2 SQIVND (reference sequence).

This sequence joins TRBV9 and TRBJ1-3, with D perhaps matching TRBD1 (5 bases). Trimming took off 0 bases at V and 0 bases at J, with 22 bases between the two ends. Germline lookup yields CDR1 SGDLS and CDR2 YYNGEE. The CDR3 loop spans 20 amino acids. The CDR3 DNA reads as TGTGCCAGCAGCGTAGCTACTGTTGGAGCAGGGCAGTACTCTGGAAACACCATATATTTT. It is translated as CASSVATVGAGQYSGNTIYF.

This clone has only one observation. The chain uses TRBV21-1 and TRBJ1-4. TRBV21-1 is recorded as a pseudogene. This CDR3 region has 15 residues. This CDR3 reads CASSNSPATNEKLFF. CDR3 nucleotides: TGTGCCAGCAGCAATTCTCCGGCCACTAATGAAAAACTGTTTTTT.

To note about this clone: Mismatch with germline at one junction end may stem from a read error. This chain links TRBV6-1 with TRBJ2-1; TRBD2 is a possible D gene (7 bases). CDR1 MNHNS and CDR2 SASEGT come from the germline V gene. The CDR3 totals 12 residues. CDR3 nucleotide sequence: TGTGCCAGCAGCGAAGGAAGGGGGGAGGGGTTCTTC. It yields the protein CASSEGRGEGFF.

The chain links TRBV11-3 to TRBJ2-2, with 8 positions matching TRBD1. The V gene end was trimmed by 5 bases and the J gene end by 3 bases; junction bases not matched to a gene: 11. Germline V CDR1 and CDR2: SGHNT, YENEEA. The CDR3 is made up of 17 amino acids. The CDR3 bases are TGTGCCAGCAGCCGAACCAGGACAGGGTGGGACACCGGGGAGCTGTTTTTT. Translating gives CASSRTRTGWDTGELFF.